The 10 T cell receptor beta chains below all came from one sample that was sequenced in a study of early T cells in non-severe SARS-CoV-2 infection. TCRdb analysed the 5' RACE reads with MiXCR anew, one entry per CDR3 protein. The sample holds 65,000 to 95,000 distinct CDR3 sequences; roughly 5.3% are singletons and the top ten take under 8%. Material: whole blood, obtained at baseline. These receptors were collected from an adult who was a healthcare worker with PCR-confirmed SARS-CoV-2 infection or an uninfected control (not recorded which).

At least ten counts were recorded for this clonotype. As DNA, the CDR3 is TGCAGTGCTAGAACGACCGGGACAGGGGACGAAAAACTGTTTTTT. Its protein product is CSARTTGTGDEKLFF. The chain recombines TRBV20-1 with TRBJ1-4; TRBD1 agrees at 10 bases. The germline gives CDR1 DFQATT, CDR2 SNEGSKA (reference sequence). CDR3 length equals 15 residues. Trimming at V came to 2 bases and at J to 8 bases, leaving 8 bases not matched to a gene.

This clonotype has a count of ten or more. The J gene is TRBJ1-5, the V gene TRBV20-1, with 7 bases that match TRBD1. J lost 5 bases, V lost 6 bases, and 4 bases had no gene match. CDR3 size: 12 residues. In germline, CDR1 is DFQATT, CDR2 SNEGSKA (reference sequence). Written as DNA, the CDR3 is TGCAGTGCCTCCGACAGGGATCAGCCCCAGCATTTT. Protein: CSASDRDQPQHF.

This clonotype came up many times. V usage is TRBV6-5 and J usage is TRBJ1-1; 8 bases are a match to TRBD1. The CDR3 runs 17 residues. Unmatched junction bases numbered 8, after V lost 2 bases and J lost 0 bases. Germline V CDR1 and CDR2: MNHEY, SVGAGI. CDR3 nucleotide sequence: TGTGCCAGCAGTTACACAGGACAGGGCCTAATGAACACTGAAGCTTTCTTT. Amino acids: CASSYTGQGLMNTEAFF.

This clonotype was detected many times. This chain connects TRBV7-6 to TRBJ2-1, with 8 bases matching TRBD2. The CDR3 has 15 residues. CDR1 is SGHVS and CDR2 is FNYEAQ in the germline V gene. The V and J ends lost 5 bases and 2 bases, in that order; junction bases with no gene match: 5. The CDR3 reads CASSPTSDPYNEQFF. DNA of the CDR3: TGTGCCAGCAGCCCGACTAGCGATCCCTACAATGAGCAGTTCTTC. The full variable domain, with the rest looked up from reference TRBV7-6 and TRBJ2-1, is GAGVSQSPRYKVTKRGQDVALRCDPISGHVSLYWYRQALGQGPEFLTYFNYEAQQDKSGLPNDRFSAERPEGSISTLTIQRTEQRDSAMYRCASSPTSDPYNEQFFGPGTRLTVL.

This clonotype was recorded many times. The chain uses TRBV5-4 and TRBJ2-7, with 10 bases aligning to TRBD2. This CDR3 spans 15 amino acids. CDR1 and CDR2 from the germline V gene are SGHNT and YYREEE (reference sequence). V dropped 3 bases and J dropped 6; count of bases not matched to a gene: 9. The CDR3 protein is CASSSGLAPPGEQYF. Here the CDR3 DNA reads TGTGCCAGCAGCTCGGGACTAGCGCCTCCGGGCGAGCAGTACTTC.

This clonotype was detected many times. The chain uses TRBV28 and TRBJ2-1; TRBD2 is a possible D gene (5 bases). Trimming took off 5 bases at V and 0 bases at J, with 17 bases between the two ends. CDR1 MDHEN and CDR2 SYDVKM come from the germline V gene. The CDR3 is 17 amino acids. The CDR3 coding sequence is TGTGCCAGCAGTCGCCCCGGAGGAACTAGCTCCTACAATGAGCAGTTCTTC. Residues: CASSRPGGTSSYNEQFF.

A few counts support this clonotype. This CDR3 reads CASSQAYGSSGANVLTF. CDR3 sequence (DNA): TGTGCCAGCAGCCAAGCCTACGGGAGCTCTGGGGCCAACGTCCTGACTTTC. This sequence joins TRBV3-2 and TRBJ2-6. TRBV3-2 is a pseudogene. The CDR3 sequence is 17 residues long.

This clonotype showed up many times. The chain joins TRBV30 to TRBJ1-5; D is possibly TRBD1 (6 bases). The length of the CDR3 is 15 residues. The germline V gene has CDR1 GTSNPN and CDR2 SVGIG (reference sequence). Trimming stripped 4 bases from V and 1 base from J, with 14 bases between. CDR3 residues: CAWKGQEVSNQPQHF. The CDR3 nucleotides are TGTGCCTGGAAGGGACAAGAGGTGAGCAATCAGCCCCAGCATTTT.

This sequence joins TRBV7-2 and TRBJ2-7; 7 nucleotides line up with TRBD1. Germline-derived CDR1 and CDR2 are SGHTA and FQGNSA. V shed 4 bases, J shed 4 bases, and the junction held 4 bases outside the gene matches. The CDR3 is made up of 13 amino acids. CDR3 region: CASSSLDRYEQYF. CDR3 DNA: TGTGCCAGCAGCTCCCTGGACAGGTACGAGCAGTACTTC.

This clonotype was counted at least ten times. V usage is TRBV7-8 and J usage is TRBJ2-3; 7 nucleotides match TRBD2. The J segment lost 6 bases and the V segment lost 3 bases, leaving 9 bases of the junction unmatched. Germline CDR1 is SGHVS and CDR2 is FQNEAQ. This CDR3 is built from 15 residues. The CDR3 DNA reads as TGTGCCAGCAGCTTTAGGCGGGAGCCAAGCGATACGCAGTATTTT. As protein: CASSFRREPSDTQYF. The whole variable domain, remainder taken from reference TRBV7-8 and TRBJ2-3, is GAGVSQSPRYKVAKRGQDVALRCDPISGHVSLFWYQQALGQGPEFLTYFQNEAQLDKSGLPSDRFFAERPEGSVSTLKIQRTQQEDSAVYLCASSFRREPSDTQYFGPGTRLTVL.